Below, 32 T cell receptor beta chains from the same sample are listed, as sequenced in a study of blood T cells in healthy people across ages. A J-beta primer mix and a sample-barcoded 5' primer were used in a second PCR of about 6 to 12 cycles. TCRdb redid the calling of the 5' RACE reads with MiXCR, one entry per CDR3 protein. The sample lists roughly 1,700,000 distinct CDR3 sequences, 28% occurring once. What was sequenced was blood. The receptors come from a woman between 25 and 40 years old in good health.

The CDR3 sequence: CASRVKGAGNQPQHF. Here the CDR3 DNA reads TGTGCCAGCAGAGTCAAGGGGGCCGGCAATCAGCCCCAGCATTTT. The chain carries TRBV6-1 and TRBJ1-5; TRBD1 aligns across 7 bases. The CDR3 covers 15 residues. V trimming: 6 bases; J trimming: 2 bases; junction bases outside the gene matches: 7. The germline V gene encodes CDR1 MNHNS and CDR2 SASEGT.

V usage is TRBV20-1 and J usage is TRBJ2-1; D gene unclear. Germline values: CDR1 DFQATT, CDR2 SNEGSKA (reference sequence). Trimming removed 0 bases at V and 1 base at J, with 13 bases between. The CDR3 covers 16 residues. CDR3 amino acids: CSARDLSAASYNEQFF. The CDR3 bases are TGCAGTGCTAGAGATCTATCGGCCGCTTCCTACAATGAGCAGTTCTTC.

Notes on this clonotype: With a much larger clone just one base away, this may be a read error. The V and J genes are TRBV10-3 and TRBJ1-2; D is ambiguous. The CDR3 sequence is 14 residues long. CDR1 and CDR2 (germline): ENHRY, SYGVKD. The CDR3 loop is CAIRESGILGGYTF. The CDR3 DNA reads as TGTGCCATCAGGGAGTCGGGGATTTTGGGCGGCTACACCTTC.

This clonotype occurred a few times. This chain connects TRBV3-1 to TRBJ2-1; perhaps TRBD2 as D (6 bases). The germline CDR1 and CDR2 sequences are LGHDT and YNNKEL (reference sequence). V lost 0 bases to trimming and J lost 3 bases, with 12 bases between them. This CDR3 is built from 16 residues. Here the CDR3 DNA reads TGTGCCAGCAGCCAAGATTCTAGCGTTAGCTACAATGAGCAGTTCTTC. Amino acids: CASSQDSSVSYNEQFF.

The table lists this clonotype with many counts. V and J are TRBV27 and TRBJ2-3; 8 nucleotides line up with TRBD2. The J segment lost 7 bases and the V segment lost 5 bases, leaving 11 bases of the junction unmatched. Per germline, CDR1 MNHEY and CDR2 SMNVEV (reference sequence). This CDR3 is 15 amino acids long. CDR3 residues: CASSPPGLGVHTQYF. The CDR3 bases are TGTGCCAGCAGTCCACCGGGACTAGGCGTGCATACGCAGTATTTT.

This clonotype was seen ten or more times. The rearrangement uses TRBV12-3 or TRBV12-4 and TRBJ2-1; 8 positions match TRBD2. Unmatched junction bases numbered 2, after V lost 2 bases and J lost 14 bases. CDR3 size: 11 residues. The CDR3 loop reads CASSLSGSEFF. In DNA form, the CDR3 reads TGTGCCAGCAGTTTAAGCGGGAGCGAGTTCTTC.

This clonotype was seen many times. The chain recombines TRBV20-1 with TRBJ2-1, with 11 positions matching TRBD2. V lost 1 base to trimming and J lost 10 bases; unmatched junction nucleotides: 21. Germline V gene sequence: CDR1 DFQATT, CDR2 SNEGSKA (reference sequence). The CDR3 length is 19 residues. The CDR3 loop is CSARVLGERGTSGLLEQFF. The CDR3 DNA reads as TGCAGTGCTAGAGTCTTAGGGGAAAGGGGGACTAGCGGACTCCTAGAGCAGTTCTTC.

This clonotype has just a few counts. The rearrangement joins TRBV7-2 to TRBJ2-5; 7 bases align to TRBD2. Germline loops: CDR1 SGHTA, CDR2 FQGNSA. The V gene end was trimmed by 3 bases and the J gene end by 11 bases; junction bases not matched to a gene: 15. The length of the CDR3 is 15 residues. This CDR3 reads CASSLVAGVGNEQYF. CDR3 sequence (DNA): TGTGCCAGCAGCTTGGTTGCGGGAGTCGGAAATGAGCAGTACTTC.

With respect to this clonotype: A much larger clone differs by one base, so this may be a read error. The genes are TRBV5-5 and TRBJ1-2; no reliable D call. V was shortened by 6 bases and J by 2 bases, with 11 bases between the two germline ends. This CDR3 has 13 amino acids. The germline gives CDR1 SGHKS, CDR2 YYEKEE (reference sequence). The CDR3 reads CASKLTVNYGYTF. Written as DNA, the CDR3 is TGTGCCAGCAAATTAACAGTCAACTATGGCTACACCTTC. The whole variable domain, remainder taken from reference TRBV5-5 and TRBJ1-2, is DAGVTQSPTHLIKTRGQQVTLRCSPISGHKSVSWYQQVLGQGPQFIFQYYEKEERGRGNFPDRFSARQFPNYSSELNVNALLLGDSALYLCASKLTVNYGYTFGSGTRLTVV.

This clonotype was seen only a few times. The chain joins TRBV6-5 to TRBJ1-2; 7 bases are shared with TRBD1. CDR1 is MNHEY, CDR2 SVGAGI, per germline. J was trimmed by 4 bases and V by 0 bases; bases with no gene match: 8. The CDR3 is made up of 16 amino acids. As DNA, the CDR3 is TGTGCCAGCAGTTACTCAACAGGGGTGGCCAGCTATGGCTACACCTTC. The encoded protein is CASSYSTGVASYGYTF.

This clonotype appeared many times. The chain is built from TRBV5-1 and TRBJ2-5; 7 positions match TRBD2. The CDR3 is 15 amino acids. Germline CDR1 SGHRS, CDR2 YFSETQ. V dropped 3 bases and J dropped 5; count of bases not matched to a gene: 10. The CDR3 loop is CASSSTGTTRETQYF. The CDR3, as DNA: TGCGCCAGCAGCTCGACCGGGACTACAAGGGAGACCCAGTACTTC.

The CDR3 protein is CAWGPGIITPGELFF. In nucleotides, the CDR3 is TGTGCCTGGGGCCCAGGGATTATTACACCGGGGGAGCTGTTTTTT. This chain uses TRBV30 with TRBJ2-2; possibly TRBD1 for D (5 bases). V lost 5 bases, J lost 8 bases, and 21 bases lay in between. Germline values: CDR1 GTSNPN, CDR2 SVGIG (reference sequence). The CDR3 length is 15 residues.

The chain joins TRBV10-3 to TRBJ2-3; possible D gene TRBD1, 6 bases. There are 16 residues in the CDR3. The V and J ends lost 4 bases and 6 bases respectively, with 20 bases between them. Germline CDR1 is ENHRY and CDR2 is SYGVKD. CDR3 amino acids: CAISGQQGTLGDTQYF. DNA of the CDR3: TGTGCCATCAGTGGGCAACAGGGAACCTTGGGGGATACGCAGTATTTT.

This sequence joins TRBV4-1 and TRBJ1-2, with no clear D. Germline CDR1 and CDR2: MGHRA and YSYEKL. The length of the CDR3 is 14 residues. V gave up 4 bases and J gave up 8 bases, with 17 bases separating them. The CDR3 loop reads CASSPGSVSLGYTF. The CDR3 region has the DNA TGCGCCAGCAGCCCCGGGTCCGTAAGTTTAGGCTACACCTTC.

CDR3 sequence reads: CASTKRGADRGDQPQHF. The CDR3 bases are TGTGCCAGCACCAAAAGGGGGGCAGACAGGGGGGATCAGCCCCAGCATTTT. The chain has TRBV6-4 and TRBJ1-5; 9 bases agree with TRBD1. Germline assignment: CDR1 MRHNA and CDR2 SNTAGT. This CDR3 spans 17 amino acids. With 7 bases clipped from V and 5 bases from J, the junction kept 15 bases outside the gene matches.

The chain recombines TRBV5-4 with TRBJ1-2; D unresolved. The CDR3 consists of 11 residues. CDR1 is SGHNT and CDR2 is YYREEE in the germline V gene (reference sequence). Trimming left V 5 bases short and J 9 bases short, with 11 bases between. The CDR3 sequence: CASSAGDRYTF. The CDR3 DNA is TGTGCCAGCAGTGCCGGGGATCGCTACACCTTC. Filled out from reference TRBV5-4 and TRBJ1-2, the complete variable domain reads ETGVTQSPTHLIKTRGQQVTLRCSSQSGHNTVSWYQQALGQGPQFIFQYYREEENGRGNFPPRFSGLQFPNYSSELNVNALELDDSALYLCASSAGDRYTFGSGTRLTVV.

This clonotype turned up a few times. V and J are TRBV5-1 and TRBJ2-7; no clear D. CDR1 and CDR2 (germline): SGHRS, YFSETQ. CDR3 length: 13 amino acids. The V gene lost 5 bases and the J gene lost 3 bases, with 12 bases spanning the gap. For the CDR3, the DNA is TGCGCCAGCAGTTCGGTCCCGAACTACGAGCAGTACTTC. Its translation: CASSSVPNYEQYF.

This clonotype has a count of ten or more. This sequence joins TRBV10-3 and TRBJ2-1; D remains ambiguous. Trimming took off 2 bases at V and 3 bases at J, with 8 bases between the two ends. CDR1 and CDR2 (germline): ENHRY, SYGVKD. The CDR3 length is 14 residues. CDR3 nucleotides: TGTGCCATCAGTGAGGGGGAAGGCTACAATGAGCAGTTCTTC. Residues: CAISEGEGYNEQFF.

The chain has TRBV2 and TRBJ2-4; D unclear. The J call is doubtful: the DNA matches TRBJ2-5 better. This CDR3 contains 14 residues. Germline CDR1 reads SNHLY; CDR2 reads FYNNEI. CDR3: CASSNYEKQETQYF. The CDR3 DNA is TGTGCCAGCAGCAACTATGAAAAACAAGAGACCCAGTACTTC.

To note about this clonotype: This may be a read error: a much more frequent sequence differs by one nucleotide. This chain joins TRBV20-1 and TRBJ2-5, with 9 bases fitting TRBD1. Germline CDR1 DFQATT, CDR2 SNEGSKA (reference sequence). The length of the CDR3 is 12 residues. The CDR3 sequence: CSAGQGIETRYF. In nucleotides, the CDR3 is TGCAGTGCGGGACAGGGTATAGAGACCCGGTACTTC.

The V and J genes are TRBV2 and TRBJ1-4, with D unclear. The V gene lost 7 bases and the J gene lost 6 bases, with 6 bases spanning the gap. The length of the CDR3 is 11 residues. Germline values: CDR1 SNHLY, CDR2 FYNNEI. In DNA form, the CDR3 reads TGTGCCAGCACGTCGGATGAAAAACTGTTTTTT. This sequence encodes CASTSDEKLFF.

This clonotype has just a few counts. This CDR3 reads CASGSGQGLYEQYF. CDR3 sequence (DNA): TGTGCTAGTGGGTCGGGACAGGGGCTCTACGAGCAGTACTTC. The chain uses TRBV12-5 and TRBJ2-7; TRBD1 matches at 10 bases. After removal of 6 bases from V and 3 bases from J, the junction contained 5 bases not matched to a gene. This CDR3 region has 14 residues. Germline V gene lookup returns CDR1 LGHNT and CDR2 FRNRAP. The variable domain in full, completed from reference TRBV12-5 and TRBJ2-7, reads DARVTQTPRHKVTEMGQEVTMRCQPILGHNTVFWYRQTMMQGLELLAYFRNRAPLDDSGMPKDRFSAEMPDATLATLKIQPSEPRDSAVYFCASGSGQGLYEQYFGPGTRLTVT.

Many counts were recorded for this clonotype. The chain recombines TRBV3-1 with TRBJ2-7; 14 bases fit TRBD2. CDR1 is LGHDT, CDR2 YNNKEL, per germline (reference sequence). The CDR3 length is 16 residues. V lost 1 base to trimming and J lost 4 bases; unmatched junction nucleotides: 3. As DNA, the CDR3 is TGTGCCAGCAGCCAAGGACTAGCGGGGGGGCCGTACGAGCAGTACTTC. It specifies CASSQGLAGGPYEQYF.

This rearrangement joins TRBV6-6 to TRBJ2-7; 9 bases are a match to TRBD2. J was trimmed by 2 bases and V by 0 bases; bases with no gene match: 8. Germline V gene lookup returns CDR1 MNHNY and CDR2 SVGAGI (reference sequence). The CDR3 length is 17 residues. This CDR3 reads CASSYSVERGVPYEQYF. Written as DNA, the CDR3 is TGTGCCAGCAGTTACTCGGTCGAGCGGGGGGTCCCCTACGAGCAGTACTTC.

In this sample, this clonotype turned up a few times. V gene TRBV29-1 combines with J gene TRBJ1-5; 7 bases align to TRBD1. The CDR3 covers 13 residues. Germline CDR1 SQVTM, CDR2 ANQGSEA. The V segment lost 6 bases and the J segment 7 bases; nucleotides outside the gene matches: 9. In DNA form, the CDR3 reads TGCAGCGTCATTGGGGCGACAGGGCAGCCCCAGCATTTT. It specifies CSVIGATGQPQHF.

This chain joins TRBV7-2 and TRBJ2-3; D gene uncertain. The CDR3 extends over 15 amino acids. Between the trimmed V and J ends, which lost 1 base and 5 bases, there was a span of 13 bases. In germline, CDR1 is SGHTA, CDR2 FQGNSA. The CDR3 DNA reads as TGTGCCAGCAGCTTAGGCCCCACTAACGGAGATACGCAGTATTTT. Amino acid sequence: CASSLGPTNGDTQYF.

The rearrangement uses TRBV5-1 and TRBJ2-4; maybe TRBD1 (7 bases). The J call may be mistaken, given a closer DNA end match to TRBJ2-5. CDR1 is SGHRS, CDR2 YFSETQ, per germline. The CDR3 runs 14 residues. DNA for the CDR3: TGCGCCAGCAGCAACAGGGGACTCCAAGAGACCCAGTACTTC. Residues: CASSNRGLQETQYF.

This clonotype was recorded once. This chain connects TRBV7-2 to TRBJ1-5, with TRBD1 as a possible D gene (5 bases). This CDR3 contains 13 residues. Germline-derived CDR1 and CDR2 are SGHTA and FQGNSA. The V end lost 4 bases, the J end lost 5 bases, and 9 bases lay between the germline ends. This CDR3 reads CASSSGDYQPQHF. In nucleotides, the CDR3 is TGTGCCAGCAGCTCGGGGGATTATCAGCCCCAGCATTTT.

The chain couples TRBV7-3 to TRBJ2-1; 10 bases are a match to TRBD2. The CDR3 length is 14 residues. From germline, CDR1 is SGHTA and CDR2 FQGTGA. V trimming: 4 bases; J trimming: 10 bases; junction bases outside the gene matches: 7. The CDR3 spells CASSSRLAGAEQFF. CDR3 DNA: TGTGCCAGCAGCTCCCGGCTAGCGGGGGCCGAGCAGTTCTTC. Variable domain in full (rest from reference TRBV7-3 and TRBJ2-1): GAGVSQTPSNKVTEKGKYVELRCDPISGHTALYWYRQSLGQGPEFLIYFQGTGAADDSGLPNDRFFAVRPEGSVSTLKIQRTERGDSAVYLCASSSRLAGAEQFFGPGTRLTVL.

The genes are TRBV28 and TRBJ2-6; D is undetermined. The V end lost 2 bases, the J end lost 1 base, and 15 bases lay between the germline ends. CDR1 MDHEN and CDR2 SYDVKM come from the germline V gene. This CDR3 has 18 amino acids. CDR3 in amino acids: CASSLVISVPSGANVLTF. CDR3 DNA: TGTGCCAGCAGTTTAGTAATCTCCGTCCCTTCTGGGGCCAACGTCCTGACTTTC.

There are many counts of this clonotype. The gene calls are TRBV6-5 and TRBJ2-7; TRBD1 might be the D (5 bases). Germline V gene lookup returns CDR1 MNHEY and CDR2 SVGAGI. This CDR3 contains 14 residues. The V end was cut by 4 bases, the J end by 2 bases, with 12 bases between. CDR3 in amino acids: CASSSTARPYEQYF. The CDR3 coding sequence is TGTGCCAGCAGTTCGACAGCTAGACCCTACGAGCAGTACTTC.

The chain links TRBV20-1 to TRBJ2-7; no firm D call. The J call may be faulty, since TRBJ2-5 better matches the DNA end. Germline V CDR1 and CDR2: DFQATT, SNEGSKA (reference sequence). This CDR3 comprises 14 residues. The CDR3 sequence is CSARDKTSLETQYF. For the CDR3, the DNA is TGCAGTGCTAGAGATAAGACCTCTCTGGAGACCCAGTACTTC.